This T cell receptor beta chain derives from a study of blood T cell repertoires in COVID-19. Study information: Material from acute and convalescent COVID-19 was sourced from the United States, Italy and Spain. T cells, B-cell-depleted T cells, or PBMCs supplied cDNA or gDNA.

Per the study methods: Nucleated cell number was recorded as an estimate derived from reference gene primer amplification. Some clones are missing from TCRdb's copy, which holds only in-frame ones; the method was immunoSEQ multiplex PCR. The V and J calls and clone size come from that table; D and trimming were worked out from the DNA. Counted here are around 200,000 clones, 85% to 90% occurring once; the ten biggest clones make up approximately 2.5%. Trimming stripped 6 bases from V and 0 bases from J, with 12 bases between. Germline CDR1 MNHEY, CDR2 SVGAGI. The CDR3 is made up of 15 amino acids. Ages ranged from about 18 to 100 years, with residence in approximately 23 US areas.

The chain uses TRBV6-5 and TRBJ1-5, with no clear D. The clonotype originates from a woman aged 40 to 50 with acute COVID-19. Sequencing used PBMCs or T cells enriched from blood (not recorded which). In DNA, the CDR3 is TGTGCCAGCAGCCTCCGGAGGGATAGCAATCAGCCCCAGCATTTT. Translated: CASSLRRDSNQPQHF.